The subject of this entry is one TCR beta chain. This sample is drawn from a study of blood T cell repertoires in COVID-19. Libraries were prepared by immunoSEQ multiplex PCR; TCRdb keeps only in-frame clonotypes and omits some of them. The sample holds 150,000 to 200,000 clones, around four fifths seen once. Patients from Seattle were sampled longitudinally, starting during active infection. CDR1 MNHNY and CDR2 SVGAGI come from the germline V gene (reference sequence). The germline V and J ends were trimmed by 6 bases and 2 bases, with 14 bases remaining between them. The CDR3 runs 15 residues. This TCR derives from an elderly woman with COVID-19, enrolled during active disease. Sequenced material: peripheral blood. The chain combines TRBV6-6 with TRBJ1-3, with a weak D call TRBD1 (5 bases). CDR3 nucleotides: TGTGCCAGCAGGCCCGCTCAGGGAACTGGAAACACCATATATTTT. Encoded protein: CASRPAQGTGNTIYF.